The 20 T cell receptor beta chains reported below all come from one sample, sequenced in a study of blood T cells in healthy people across ages (dated by TCRdb to the mid-2010s). The library was prepared using 5' RACE. The instrument was an Illumina HiSeq 2500. A second PCR of roughly 6 to 12 cycles was performed with a sample-barcoded 5' primer and a J-beta primer mix. TCRdb trimmed the raw reads at Q25, called clones with MiXCR and kept productive beta chains. One record per CDR3 amino acid sequence lists the most common genes and DNA. Across this sample there are under 700,000 distinct CDR3 sequences, with less than 25% seen only once. The ten largest clones represent roughly 9.4% of the sample. These data also formed part of another study, on T cells of mothers and their children.

Sequenced input: blood. Source of these receptors: a boy between 10 and 17 years old in good health.

This clonotype was detected only a few times. V gene TRBV6-5 combines with J gene TRBJ2-2; 7 nucleotides agree with TRBD2. Germline CDR1 is MNHEY and CDR2 is SVGAGI. The V gene end was trimmed by 2 bases and the J gene end by 3 bases; junction bases not matched to a gene: 6. The CDR3 totals 16 residues. CDR3 protein: CASSYEAGRDTGELFF. The DNA of the CDR3 is TGTGCCAGCAGTTACGAGGCAGGGAGGGACACCGGGGAGCTGTTTTTT.

This clonotype was found a few times. The V and J genes are TRBV7-2 and TRBJ2-7, with 7 nucleotides matching TRBD2. This CDR3 comprises 13 residues. Trimming removed 7 bases from V and 0 bases from J; junction bases left unmatched: 3. CDR1 and CDR2 (germline): SGHTA, FQGNSA. This CDR3 reads CASTRTSSYEQYF. CDR3 in DNA: TGTGCCAGCACCAGGACTAGCTCCTACGAGCAGTACTTC. Variable domain in full (rest from reference TRBV7-2 and TRBJ2-7): GAGVSQSPSNKVTEKGKDVELRCDPISGHTALYWYRQSLGQGLEFLIYFQGNSAPDKSGLPSDRFSAERTGGSVSTLTIQRTQQEDSAVYLCASTRTSSYEQYFGPGTRLTVT.

This clonotype was seen a few times. The V call is TRBV7-6, the J call TRBJ2-2; D is unclear. The length of the CDR3 is 15 residues. From germline, CDR1 is SGHVS and CDR2 FNYEAQ. Between the trimmed V and J ends, which lost 4 bases and 4 bases, there was a span of 13 bases. CDR3 in DNA: TGTGCCAGCAGCTCTGGGGTTATGGGCACCGGGGAGCTGTTTTTT. Translation: CASSSGVMGTGELFF.

The genes are TRBV21-1 and TRBJ2-1; TRBD1, as called in the table, went unchecked against the DNA. TRBV21-1 represents a pseudogene. The CDR3 runs to 16 residues. The CDR3 region is CASSKVQTGGDAEQFF. The CDR3 DNA reads as TGTGCCAGCAGCAAAGTGCAGACAGGTGGAGATGCTGAGCAGTTCTTC.

There are a few counts of this clonotype. The chain has TRBV29-1 and TRBJ2-7, with TRBD2 matching 11 bases. The germline CDR1 and CDR2 sequences are SQVTM and ANQGSEA. The CDR3 has 15 residues. V shed 5 bases, J shed 3 bases, and the junction held 9 bases outside the gene matches. CDR3 loop: CSVSWAGTSGYEQYF. The CDR3, as DNA: TGCAGCGTTAGTTGGGCCGGGACTAGCGGCTACGAGCAGTACTTC.

This clonotype was seen a handful of times. The V and J genes are TRBV3-1 and TRBJ1-6; D might be TRBD1 (6 bases). Germline values: CDR1 LGHDT, CDR2 YNNKEL (reference sequence). V lost 0 bases and J 7 bases, leaving 19 bases between the germline ends. This CDR3 comprises 18 residues. CDR3 residues: CASSQDDRRGGRNSPLHF. In DNA, the CDR3 is TGTGCCAGCAGCCAAGATGACCGGAGGGGGGGCAGGAATTCACCCCTCCACTTT.

This clonotype was seen a handful of times. An end of the junction does not agree with germline; a read error may underlie this. The rearrangement joins TRBV25-1 to TRBJ2-5; maybe TRBD1 (6 bases). The CDR3 runs 11 residues. The V gene's germline CDR1 is MGHDK and CDR2 SYGVNS. DNA of the CDR3: TGTGCCAGCAGTGAACAGGACAGCCTATTCTTC. Residues: CASSEQDSLFF.

The chain recombines TRBV12-3 or TRBV12-4 with TRBJ2-5; D gene ambiguous. V was pared by 1 base and J by 2 bases, with 5 bases between. The CDR3 runs to 13 residues. This CDR3 is CASSLVVQETQYF. The DNA for the CDR3 is TGTGCCAGCAGTTTAGTAGTTCAAGAGACCCAGTACTTC.

This chain links TRBV20-1 with TRBJ1-5, with TRBD1 as a possible D gene (6 bases). The CDR3 has 15 amino acids. V was clipped by 0 bases and J by 4 bases, with 13 bases between them. From germline, CDR1 is DFQATT and CDR2 SNEGSKA (reference sequence). The CDR3 protein is CSARDKGQGNQPQHF. CDR3 sequence (DNA): TGCAGTGCTAGAGATAAAGGGCAGGGGAATCAGCCCCAGCATTTT.

This clonotype was detected ten times or more. As DNA, the CDR3 is TGTGCCAGCAGCCCGGGTCCTAACACTGAAGCTTTCTTT. Residues: CASSPGPNTEAFF. V usage is TRBV12-3 or TRBV12-4 and J usage is TRBJ1-1; D remains unclear. Trimming pared 6 bases from V and 2 bases from J, leaving 10 bases between. The CDR3 sequence is 13 residues long.

The J gene is TRBJ2-5, the V gene TRBV7-3, with 11 positions matching TRBD2. CDR1 is SGHTA and CDR2 is FQGTGA in the germline V gene. V dropped 7 bases and J dropped 1; count of bases not matched to a gene: 5. The CDR3 loop spans 15 amino acids. The CDR3 reads CASNFGTSGQETQYF. The DNA of the CDR3 is TGTGCCAGCAACTTCGGGACTAGCGGCCAAGAGACCCAGTACTTC. The variable domain in full, completed from reference TRBV7-3 and TRBJ2-5, reads GAGVSQTPSNKVTEKGKYVELRCDPISGHTALYWYRQSLGQGPEFLIYFQGTGAADDSGLPNDRFFAVRPEGSVSTLKIQRTERGDSAVYLCASNFGTSGQETQYFGPGTRLLVL.

This clonotype was seen a handful of times. This chain connects TRBV28 to TRBJ1-3; D not resolved. The CDR3 extends over 11 amino acids. Germline V gives CDR1 MDHEN, CDR2 SYDVKM. Between the trimmed V and J ends, which lost 3 bases and 8 bases, there was a span of 5 bases. The DNA for the CDR3 is TGTGCCAGCAGTTTTGCGGACACCATATATTTT. This encodes CASSFADTIYF.

This clonotype has more than one count but fewer than ten. The chain has TRBV4-1 and TRBJ2-5; 9 bases are a match to TRBD1. This CDR3 is built from 16 residues. Germline CDR1 is MGHRA and CDR2 is YSYEKL. Trimming removed 4 bases from V and 0 bases from J; junction bases left unmatched: 6. The CDR3 sequence is CASSRSQGAYQETQYF. DNA for the CDR3: TGCGCCAGCAGCCGCTCACAGGGGGCGTACCAAGAGACCCAGTACTTC.

J is TRBJ2-7 and V is TRBV12-3 or TRBV12-4; no clear D gene. Deletions cut 2 bases from V and 7 bases from J, with 18 bases between. The CDR3 is 15 amino acids. The CDR3 coding sequence is TGTGCCAGCAGTTTAATAGACTTCGACTTAGAGGAGCAGTACTTC. This codes for CASSLIDFDLEEQYF.

This clonotype was seen more than once but under ten times. V is TRBV2 and J is TRBJ2-5; D is ambiguous. CDR3 length equals 14 residues. Per germline, CDR1 SNHLY and CDR2 FYNNEI. V was trimmed by 2 bases and J by 5 bases, leaving 12 bases between them. In DNA, the CDR3 is TGTGCCAGCAGTGAACCGTCATTGGGGGAGACCCAGTACTTC. It encodes CASSEPSLGETQYF. Complete variable domain (other parts from reference TRBV2 and TRBJ2-5): EPEVTQTPSHQVTQMGQEVILRCVPISNHLYFYWYRQILGQKVEFLVSFYNNEISEKSEIFDDQFSVERPDGSNFTLKIRSTKLEDSAMYFCASSEPSLGETQYFGPGTRLLVL.

This clonotype was detected only a few times. No conserved phenylalanine or tryptophan is present at the end of the CDR3, so a read error is the likely explanation. Because the CDR3's place on the DNA is in doubt, the DNA is left out and the CDR3 is given as listed by TCRdb. The chain links TRBV6-2 or TRBV6-3 to TRBJ2-6. From germline, CDR1 is MNHEY and CDR2 SVGEGT. The CDR3 is 9 residues long, ends included. Here the CDR3 reads CASSYLRPV.

The chain couples TRBV27 to TRBJ2-1, with D possibly TRBD1 on 5 matching bases. The CDR3 covers 14 residues. The germline V gene has CDR1 MNHEY and CDR2 SMNVEV (reference sequence). V was trimmed by 6 bases and J by 9 bases, leaving 18 bases between them. The CDR3 nucleotides read TGTGCCAGCAGCCAGTCGACGCCCCAGGGTGAGCAGTTCTTC. Amino acid sequence: CASSQSTPQGEQFF.

This chain links TRBV5-5 with TRBJ2-1; maybe TRBD1 (5 bases). V was trimmed by 2 bases and J by 10 bases, leaving 19 bases between them. The CDR3 runs to 15 residues. Germline CDR1 SGHKS, CDR2 YYEKEE (reference sequence). CDR3 sequence: CASSFVPGSSWEQFF. DNA of the CDR3: TGTGCCAGCAGCTTTGTGCCAGGGTCCAGCTGGGAGCAGTTCTTC.

This clonotype was detected a few times. The junction shows a germline mismatch at one end, possibly a read error. The chain is built from TRBV13 and TRBJ2-5; a possible D gene is TRBD1 (5 bases). The germline CDR1 and CDR2 sequences are PRHDT and FYEKMQ (reference sequence). CDR3 length: 16 residues. The CDR3 region is CASSFNYPLGQETQHF. The CDR3 coding sequence is TGTGCCAGCAGCTTTAATTACCCCCTGGGGCAAGAGACCCAGCACTTC.

This chain connects TRBV7-3 to TRBJ2-2; D call uncertain. The germline V and J ends were trimmed by 0 bases and 0 bases, with 8 bases remaining between them. CDR1 is SGHTA and CDR2 is FQGTGA in the germline V gene. The CDR3 runs 16 residues. CDR3 DNA sequence: TGTGCCAGCAGCTTAACGGGCGGAGCGAACACCGGGGAGCTGTTTTTT. Translating gives CASSLTGGANTGELFF. The variable domain in full, completed from reference TRBV7-3 and TRBJ2-2, reads GAGVSQTPSNKVTEKGKYVELRCDPISGHTALYWYRQSLGQGPEFLIYFQGTGAADDSGLPNDRFFAVRPEGSVSTLKIQRTERGDSAVYLCASSLTGGANTGELFFGEGSRLTVL.